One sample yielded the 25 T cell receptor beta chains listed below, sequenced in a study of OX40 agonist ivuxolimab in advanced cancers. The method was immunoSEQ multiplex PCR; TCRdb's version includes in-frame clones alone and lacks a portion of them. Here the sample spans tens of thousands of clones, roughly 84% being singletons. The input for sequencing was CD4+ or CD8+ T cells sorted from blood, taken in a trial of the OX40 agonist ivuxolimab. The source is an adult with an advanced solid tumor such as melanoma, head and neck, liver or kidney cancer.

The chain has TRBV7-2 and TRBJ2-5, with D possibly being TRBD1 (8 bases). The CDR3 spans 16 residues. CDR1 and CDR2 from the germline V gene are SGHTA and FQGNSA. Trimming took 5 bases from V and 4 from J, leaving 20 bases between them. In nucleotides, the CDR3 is TGTGCCAGCAGCCCAACAGGGGGGGTAAGGGGAGAGACCCAGTACTTC. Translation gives CASSPTGGVRGETQYF. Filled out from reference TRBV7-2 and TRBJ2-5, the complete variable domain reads GAGVSQSPSNKVTEKGKDVELRCDPISGHTALYWYRQSLGQGLEFLIYFQGNSAPDKSGLPSDRFSAERTGGSVSTLTIQRTQQEDSAVYLCASSPTGGVRGETQYFGPGTRLLVL.

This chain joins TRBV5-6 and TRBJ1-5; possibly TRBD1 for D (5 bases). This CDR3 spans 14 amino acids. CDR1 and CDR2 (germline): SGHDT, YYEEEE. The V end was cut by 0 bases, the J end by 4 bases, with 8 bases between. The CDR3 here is CASSLAAGNQPQHF. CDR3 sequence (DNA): TGTGCCAGCAGCTTGGCGGCAGGGAATCAGCCCCAGCATTTT.

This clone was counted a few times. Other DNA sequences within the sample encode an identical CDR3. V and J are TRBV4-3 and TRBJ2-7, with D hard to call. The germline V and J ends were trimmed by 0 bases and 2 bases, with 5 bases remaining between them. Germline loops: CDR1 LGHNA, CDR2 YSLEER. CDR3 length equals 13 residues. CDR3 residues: CASSQDRAYEQYF. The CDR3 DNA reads TGCGCCAGCAGCCAAGATAGGGCCTACGAGCAGTACTTC.

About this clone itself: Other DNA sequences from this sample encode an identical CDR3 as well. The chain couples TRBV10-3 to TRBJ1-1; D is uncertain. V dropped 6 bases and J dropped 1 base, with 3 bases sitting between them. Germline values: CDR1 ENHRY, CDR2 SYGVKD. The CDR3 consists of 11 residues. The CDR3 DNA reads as TGTGCCATCAGGGAGAACACTGAAGCTTTCTTT. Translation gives CAIRENTEAFF.

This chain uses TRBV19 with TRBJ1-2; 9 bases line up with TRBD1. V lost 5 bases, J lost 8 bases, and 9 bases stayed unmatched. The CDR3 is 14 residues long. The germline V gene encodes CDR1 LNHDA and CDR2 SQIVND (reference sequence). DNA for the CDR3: TGTGCCAGTAGTGCCAATACAGGGGGCGAAGGCTACACCTTC. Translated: CASSANTGGEGYTF.

CDR3 in amino acids: CASSLEPGHNNYGYTF. The CDR3 coding sequence is TGCGCCAGCAGCTTGGAGCCGGGACACAATAACTATGGCTACACCTTC. The chain has TRBV5-1 and TRBJ1-2; TRBD1 might be the D (6 bases). Germline CDR1 is SGHRS and CDR2 is YFSETQ. V was pared by 0 bases and J by 1 base, with 13 bases between. The CDR3 consists of 16 residues.

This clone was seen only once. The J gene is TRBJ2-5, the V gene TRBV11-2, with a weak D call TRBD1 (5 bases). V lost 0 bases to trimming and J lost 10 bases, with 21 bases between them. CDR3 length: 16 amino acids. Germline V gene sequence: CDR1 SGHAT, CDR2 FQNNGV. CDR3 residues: CASSLDLSQGRAVQYF. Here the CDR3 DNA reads TGTGCCAGCAGCTTAGATCTTTCGCAGGGTAGGGCCGTCCAGTACTTC.

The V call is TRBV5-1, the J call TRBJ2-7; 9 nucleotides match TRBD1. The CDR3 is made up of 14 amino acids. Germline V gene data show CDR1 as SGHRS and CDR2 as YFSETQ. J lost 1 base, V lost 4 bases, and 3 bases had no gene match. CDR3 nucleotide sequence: TGCGCCAGCAGCCCAGGACAGGGGTCCTACGAGCAGTACTTC. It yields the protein CASSPGQGSYEQYF.

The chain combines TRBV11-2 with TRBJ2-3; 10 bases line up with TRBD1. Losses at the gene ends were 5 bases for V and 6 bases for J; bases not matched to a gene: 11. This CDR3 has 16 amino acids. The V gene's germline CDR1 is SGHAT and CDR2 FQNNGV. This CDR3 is CASSPGDRGYGDTQYF. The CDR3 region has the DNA TGTGCCAGCAGCCCCGGGGACAGGGGATATGGTGATACGCAGTATTTT. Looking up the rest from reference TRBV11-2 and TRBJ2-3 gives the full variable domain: EAGVAQSPRYKIIEKRQSVAFWCNPISGHATLYWYQQILGQGPKLLIQFQNNGVVDDSQLPKDRFSAERLKGVDSTLKIQPAKLEDSAVYLCASSPGDRGYGDTQYFGPGTRLTVL.

The CDR3 here is CASSLREGIKETQYF. The CDR3 DNA follows: TGTGCCAGCAGCTTAAGGGAGGGTATCAAAGAGACCCAGTACTTC. The gene calls are TRBV7-9 and TRBJ2-5; the match to TRBD2 covers 7 bases. This CDR3 is 15 amino acids long. Germline CDR1 SEHNR, CDR2 FQNEAQ (reference sequence). Trimming took 2 bases from V and 3 from J; bases not matched to a gene: 6.

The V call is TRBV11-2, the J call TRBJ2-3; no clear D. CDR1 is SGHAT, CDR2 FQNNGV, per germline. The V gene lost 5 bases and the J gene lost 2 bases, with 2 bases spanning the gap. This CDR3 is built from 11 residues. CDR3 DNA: TGTGCCAGCAGCCTCACAGATACGCAGTATTTT. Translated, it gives CASSLTDTQYF.

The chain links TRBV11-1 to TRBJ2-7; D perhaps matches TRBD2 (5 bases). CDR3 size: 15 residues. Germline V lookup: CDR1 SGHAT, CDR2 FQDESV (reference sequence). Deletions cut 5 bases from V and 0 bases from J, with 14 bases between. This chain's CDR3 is CASSREKETSYEQYF. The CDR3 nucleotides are TGTGCCAGCAGCCGGGAAAAGGAGACCTCCTACGAGCAGTACTTC.

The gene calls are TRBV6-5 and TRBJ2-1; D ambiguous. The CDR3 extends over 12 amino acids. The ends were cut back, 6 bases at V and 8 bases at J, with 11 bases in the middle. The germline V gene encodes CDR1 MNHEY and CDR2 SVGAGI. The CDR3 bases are TGTGCCAGCAGCGACGTCAGGCATGAGCAGTTCTTC. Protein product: CASSDVRHEQFF.

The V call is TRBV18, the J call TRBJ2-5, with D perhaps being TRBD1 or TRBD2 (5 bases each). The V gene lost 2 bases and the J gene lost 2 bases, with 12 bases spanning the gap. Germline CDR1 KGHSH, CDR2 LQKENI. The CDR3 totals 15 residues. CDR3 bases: TGTGCCAGCTCACCAAGGGACGCCGTTCAAGAGACCCAGTACTTC. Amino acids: CASSPRDAVQETQYF.

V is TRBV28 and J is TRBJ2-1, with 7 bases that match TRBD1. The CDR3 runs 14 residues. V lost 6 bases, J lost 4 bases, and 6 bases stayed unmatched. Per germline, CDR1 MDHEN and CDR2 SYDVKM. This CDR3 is CASRPGQSYNEQFF. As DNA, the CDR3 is TGTGCCAGCAGGCCGGGACAGAGTTACAATGAGCAGTTCTTC.

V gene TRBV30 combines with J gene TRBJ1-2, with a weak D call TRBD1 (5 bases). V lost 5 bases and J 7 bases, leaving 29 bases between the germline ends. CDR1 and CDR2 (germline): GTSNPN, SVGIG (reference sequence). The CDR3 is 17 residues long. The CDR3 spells CAWGPLAGTLRSIGYTF. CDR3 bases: TGTGCCTGGGGGCCCCTCGCCGGGACTTTAAGAAGTATTGGCTACACCTTC.

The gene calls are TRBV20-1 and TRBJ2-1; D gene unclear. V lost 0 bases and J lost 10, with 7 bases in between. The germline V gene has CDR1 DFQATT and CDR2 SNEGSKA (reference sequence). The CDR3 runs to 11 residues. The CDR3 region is CSARDPWEQFF. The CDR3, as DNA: TGCAGTGCTAGAGATCCGTGGGAGCAGTTCTTC.

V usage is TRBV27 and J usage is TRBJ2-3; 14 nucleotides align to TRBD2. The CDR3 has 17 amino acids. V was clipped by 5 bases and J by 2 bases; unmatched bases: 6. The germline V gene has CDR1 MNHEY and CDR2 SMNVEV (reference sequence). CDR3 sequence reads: CASSALTSGGATDTQYF. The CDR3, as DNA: TGTGCCAGCAGTGCCTTGACTAGCGGGGGGGCCACAGATACGCAGTATTTT.

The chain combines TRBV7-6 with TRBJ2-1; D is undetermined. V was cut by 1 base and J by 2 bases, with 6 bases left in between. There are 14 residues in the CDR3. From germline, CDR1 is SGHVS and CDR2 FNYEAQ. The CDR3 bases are TGTGCCAGCAGCTTAGGGCTACCCTACAATGAGCAGTTCTTC. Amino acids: CASSLGLPYNEQFF.

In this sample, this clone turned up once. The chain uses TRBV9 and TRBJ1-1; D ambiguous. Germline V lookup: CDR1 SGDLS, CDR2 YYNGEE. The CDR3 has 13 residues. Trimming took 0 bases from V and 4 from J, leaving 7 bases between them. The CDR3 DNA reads TGTGCCAGCAGCGTAGGAGGTTCCACTGAAGCTTTCTTT. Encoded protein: CASSVGGSTEAFF.

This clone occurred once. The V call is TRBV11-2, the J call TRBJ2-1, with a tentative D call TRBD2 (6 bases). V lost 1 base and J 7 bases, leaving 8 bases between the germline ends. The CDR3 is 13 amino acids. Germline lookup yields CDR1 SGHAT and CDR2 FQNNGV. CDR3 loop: CASSLVGGNEQFF. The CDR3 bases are TGTGCCAGCAGCTTAGTTGGGGGGAATGAGCAGTTCTTC.

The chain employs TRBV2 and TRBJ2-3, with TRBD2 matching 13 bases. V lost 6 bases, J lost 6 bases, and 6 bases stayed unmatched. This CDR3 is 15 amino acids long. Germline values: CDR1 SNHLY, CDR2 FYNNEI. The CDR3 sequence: CASRGLAGVRDTQYF. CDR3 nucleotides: TGTGCCAGCAGAGGACTAGCGGGAGTACGTGATACGCAGTATTTT.

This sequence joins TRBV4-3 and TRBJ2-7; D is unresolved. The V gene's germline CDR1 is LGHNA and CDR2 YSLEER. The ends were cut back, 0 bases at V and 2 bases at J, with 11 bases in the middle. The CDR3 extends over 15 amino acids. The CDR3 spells CASSQDQPGPYEQYF. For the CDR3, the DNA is TGCGCCAGCAGCCAAGATCAGCCGGGTCCCTACGAGCAGTACTTC.

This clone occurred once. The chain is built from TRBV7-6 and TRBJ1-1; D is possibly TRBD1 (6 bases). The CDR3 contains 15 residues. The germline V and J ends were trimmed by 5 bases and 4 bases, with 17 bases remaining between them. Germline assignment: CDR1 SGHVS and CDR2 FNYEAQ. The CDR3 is CASSLSGTQGTEAFF. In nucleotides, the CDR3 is TGTGCCAGCAGCCTTAGCGGGACACAAGGCACTGAAGCTTTCTTT.

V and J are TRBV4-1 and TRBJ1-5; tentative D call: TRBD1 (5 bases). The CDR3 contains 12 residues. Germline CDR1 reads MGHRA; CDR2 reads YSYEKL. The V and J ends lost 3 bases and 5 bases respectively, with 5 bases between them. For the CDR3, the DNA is TGCGCCAGCAGCCAGGGGGATCAGCCCCAGCATTTT. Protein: CASSQGDQPQHF.